These 10 T cell receptor beta chains originate from one sample sequenced in a study of somatic mutations in cytotoxic T cells in rheumatoid arthritis. Measured with immunoSEQ multiplex PCR; TCRdb has only the in-frame clones, and not every one. The sample yields 5,000 to 6,000 clones, 70% to 80% seen once. Input material: CD8+ T cells sorted from blood. The receptors were gathered from an adult with rheumatoid arthritis.

This chain joins TRBV7-9 and TRBJ2-1, with TRBD2 as a possible D gene (6 bases). The CDR3 consists of 15 residues. Trimming left V 5 bases short and J 0 bases short, with 11 bases between. Per the germline V gene, CDR1 is SEHNR and CDR2 is FQNEAQ (reference sequence). For the CDR3, the DNA is TGTGCCAGCAGCCGGGGGTTCTTCTCCTACAATGAGCAGTTCTTC. Amino acid sequence: CASSRGFFSYNEQFF.

The chain recombines TRBV13 with TRBJ2-3; D remains unclear. Trimming shortened V by 6 bases and J by 6 bases, and 13 bases separated the two germline ends. Germline V gives CDR1 PRHDT, CDR2 FYEKMQ (reference sequence). The CDR3 runs to 13 residues. CDR3 coding DNA: TGTGCCAGCAGATCTCCACCTACGGATACGCAGTATTTT. It specifies CASRSPPTDTQYF.

In DNA, the CDR3 is TGTGCCAGTAGTATAGATTCAGAGACATTACACAGAGGGAACACTGAAGCTTTCTTT. Encoded protein: CASSIDSETLHRGNTEAFF. This chain uses TRBV19 with TRBJ1-1; D is ambiguous. The length of the CDR3 is 19 residues. Trimming shortened V by 0 bases and J by 1 base, and 21 bases separated the two germline ends. From germline, CDR1 is LNHDA and CDR2 SQIVND (reference sequence).

In its sample, this clone was seen once. J is TRBJ2-5 and V is TRBV6-6; 12 nucleotides line up with TRBD2. With V trimmed by 6 bases and J by 3 bases, 8 bases remained unmatched. The germline CDR1 and CDR2 sequences are MNHNY and SVGAGI (reference sequence). This CDR3 has 16 residues. Here the CDR3 DNA reads TGTGCCAGCAGAATCTCTAGCGGGGGGGAGGAAGAGACCCAGTACTTC. It specifies CASRISSGGEEETQYF.

As DNA, the CDR3 is TGCGCCAGCAGCCGGGACCTGCACGGTCAGCCCCAGCATTTT. It specifies CASSRDLHGQPQHF. The chain carries TRBV5-1 and TRBJ1-5, with TRBD1 as a possible D gene (5 bases). Germline CDR1 is SGHRS and CDR2 is YFSETQ. This CDR3 spans 14 amino acids. Trimming removed 4 bases at V and 6 bases at J, with 14 bases between.

The gene calls are TRBV29-1 and TRBJ1-2; D not resolved. Germline CDR1 reads SQVTM; CDR2 reads ANQGSEA. With 7 bases removed from V and 4 bases from J, the gap between germline ends came to 16 bases. The CDR3 covers 13 residues. CDR3 sequence: CSALGSPSYGYTF. Here the CDR3 DNA reads TGCAGCGCTCTAGGCTCGCCGAGCTATGGCTACACCTTC.

This clone has only a few counts. The CDR3 DNA is TGTGCCAGCAGCCCGGAGGGTCTTGAGGGGGAGCAGTACTTC. Protein sequence: CASSPEGLEGEQYF. This chain connects TRBV5-4 to TRBJ2-7; D possibly corresponds to TRBD2 (6 bases). Trimming removed 4 bases from V and 7 bases from J, with 18 bases in between. Germline V lookup: CDR1 SGHNT, CDR2 YYREEE (reference sequence). The CDR3 is 14 residues long.

The genes are TRBV18 and TRBJ2-5; the D gene is possibly TRBD2 (5 bases). Germline V CDR1 and CDR2: KGHSH, LQKENI. The CDR3 extends over 14 amino acids. Trimming took 0 bases from V and 6 from J, leaving 11 bases between them. The DNA for the CDR3 is TGTGCCAGCTCACCACCGATCGGGGAGAAGACCCAGTACTTC. Its translation is CASSPPIGEKTQYF.

The rearrangement links TRBV5-1 to TRBJ1-5; D possibly corresponds to TRBD1 (5 bases). Looked up from germline, CDR1 is SGHRS and CDR2 is YFSETQ. There are 21 residues in the CDR3. Trimming cost V 4 bases and J 0 bases, with 29 bases left between them. This chain's CDR3 is CASSLGREGAGPRYSNQPQHF. DNA for the CDR3: TGCGCCAGCAGCCTGGGGAGGGAAGGGGCAGGGCCCCGGTATAGCAATCAGCCCCAGCATTTT.

The rearrangement uses TRBV9 and TRBJ2-1, with TRBD1 identical over 8 bases. Per the germline V gene, CDR1 is SGDLS and CDR2 is YYNGEE. Trimming cost V 0 bases and J 0 bases; bases outside gene matches: 2. The CDR3 is 16 amino acids. CDR3 DNA sequence: TGTGCCAGCAGCGTAGGACAGGGGAGCTCCTACAATGAGCAGTTCTTC. This encodes CASSVGQGSSYNEQFF.